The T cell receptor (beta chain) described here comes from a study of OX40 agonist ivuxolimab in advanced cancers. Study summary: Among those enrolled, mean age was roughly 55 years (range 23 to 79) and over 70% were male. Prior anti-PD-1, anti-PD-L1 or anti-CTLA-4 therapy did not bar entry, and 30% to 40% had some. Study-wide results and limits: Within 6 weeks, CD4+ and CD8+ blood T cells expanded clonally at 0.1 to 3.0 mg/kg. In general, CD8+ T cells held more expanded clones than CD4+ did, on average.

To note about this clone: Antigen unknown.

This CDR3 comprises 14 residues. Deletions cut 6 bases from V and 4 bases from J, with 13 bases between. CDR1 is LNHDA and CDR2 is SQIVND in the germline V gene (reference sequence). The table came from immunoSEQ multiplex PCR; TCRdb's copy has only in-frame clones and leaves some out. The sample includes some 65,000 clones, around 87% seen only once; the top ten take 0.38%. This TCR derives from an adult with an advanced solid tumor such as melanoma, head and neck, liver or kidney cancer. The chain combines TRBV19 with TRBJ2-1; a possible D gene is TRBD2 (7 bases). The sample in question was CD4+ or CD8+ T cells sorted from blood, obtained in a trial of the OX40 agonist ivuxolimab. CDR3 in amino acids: CASSGGGVYNEQFF. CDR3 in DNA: TGTGCCAGTAGCGGAGGGGGGGTTTACAATGAGCAGTTCTTC.